This T cell receptor (beta chain) was profiled in a study of CD8 T cells in ankylosing spondylitis. Whole-study results and caveats: In reactive arthritis synovial fluid and blood, some motif variants had been reported before.

MiXCR, applied by TCRdb to the 5' RACE reads, yields one record per CDR3 protein. The sample has fewer than 350,000 distinct CDR3 sequences, 11% seen once. Between the trimmed V and J ends, which lost 2 bases and 2 bases, there was a span of 19 bases. The CDR3 sequence is 18 residues long. Germline CDR1 reads MNHEY; CDR2 reads SVGEGT. This clonotype showed up just a few times. Its antigen is undetermined. The specimen was blood, either unsorted or a sorted T cell fraction (not recorded which). This receptor was obtained from a female donor with ankylosing spondylitis or in good health (not recorded which). The chain carries TRBV6-2 or TRBV6-3 and TRBJ1-5; no reliable D call. Written as DNA, the CDR3 is TGTGCCAGCAGTTACCCGACATTGGGCAACTGGGGCAATCAGCCCCAGCATTTT. This encodes CASSYPTLGNWGNQPQHF.